This record covers a single TCR beta chain. The assay was immunoSEQ multiplex PCR, and TCRdb's table has in-frame clones only and misses some. Of around 500,000 clones listed, 88% are singletons. The CDR3 extends over 10 amino acids. V lost 5 bases and J 7 bases, leaving 5 bases between the germline ends. The age range of participants was 18 to 89 years, with residence in fewer than 25 US areas. Participants' reported clinical history set cohort assignment. The data were taken from a study of blood T cell repertoires in COVID-19. In the study overall: Italy, Spain and the United States were the sources of the convalescent and acute COVID-19 samples. T cells, B-cell-depleted T cells, or PBMCs supplied cDNA or gDNA.

The chain uses TRBV23-1 and TRBJ1-1, with D possibly being TRBD1 (5 bases). TRBV23-1 is an ORF, and what it does is uncertain. The TCR sequence derives from a woman between 40 and 50 years old who had recovered from COVID-19. The sample was PBMCs or T cells enriched from blood (not recorded which). This chain's CDR3 is CASSGHEAFF. The CDR3 bases are TGCGCCAGCAGTGGACATGAAGCTTTCTTT.